This T cell receptor (beta chain) was observed in a study of OX40 agonist ivuxolimab in advanced cancers. General observations from the study: Dose levels from 0.1 to 3.0 mg/kg saw CD4+ and CD8+ blood T cells expand clonally by week 6. Some nonresponders additionally presented with little normalized T-cell clonal expansion.

V lost 3 bases to trimming and J lost 8 bases; unmatched junction nucleotides: 5. CDR3 length: 13 residues. The V gene's germline CDR1 is MNHEY and CDR2 SMNVEV (reference sequence). Remarks on this clone: Its antigen is not known.

Data came from immunoSEQ multiplex PCR; TCRdb stores just in-frame clones and leaves some out. The data show about 15,000 clones, approximately 93% seen once. The receptor was isolated from an adult with an advanced solid tumor such as melanoma, head and neck, liver or kidney cancer. The rearrangement joins TRBV27 to TRBJ1-1, with TRBD1 matching over 8 bases. The material sequenced was CD4+ or CD8+ T cells sorted from blood, taken in a trial of the OX40 agonist ivuxolimab. The CDR3 DNA is TGTGCCAGCAGTTTCACTGGACAGGGAGAAGCTTTCTTT. Translated, it gives CASSFTGQGEAFF.